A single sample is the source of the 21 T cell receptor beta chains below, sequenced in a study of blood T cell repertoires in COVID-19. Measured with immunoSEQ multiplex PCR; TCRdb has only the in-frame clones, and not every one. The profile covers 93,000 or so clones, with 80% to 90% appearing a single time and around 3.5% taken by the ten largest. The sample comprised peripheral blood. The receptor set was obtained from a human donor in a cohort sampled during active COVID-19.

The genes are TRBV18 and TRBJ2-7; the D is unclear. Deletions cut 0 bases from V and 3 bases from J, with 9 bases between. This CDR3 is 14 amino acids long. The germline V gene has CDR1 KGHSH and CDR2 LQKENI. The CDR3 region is CASSPPTRNYEQYF. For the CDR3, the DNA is TGTGCCAGCTCACCACCGACAAGAAACTACGAGCAGTACTTC.

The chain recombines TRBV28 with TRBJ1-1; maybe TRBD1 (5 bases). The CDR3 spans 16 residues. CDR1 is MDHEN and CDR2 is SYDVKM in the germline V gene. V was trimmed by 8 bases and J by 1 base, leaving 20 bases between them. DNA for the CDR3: TGTGCCAGCCTAAAGCGAGGGGCGGGGACGAACACTGAAGCTTTCTTT. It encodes CASLKRGAGTNTEAFF. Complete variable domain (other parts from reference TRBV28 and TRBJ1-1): DVKVTQSSRYLVKRTGEKVFLECVQDMDHENMFWYRQDPGLGLRLIYFSYDVKMKEKGDIPEGYSVSREKKERFSLILESASTNQTSMYLCASLKRGAGTNTEAFFGQGTRLTVV.

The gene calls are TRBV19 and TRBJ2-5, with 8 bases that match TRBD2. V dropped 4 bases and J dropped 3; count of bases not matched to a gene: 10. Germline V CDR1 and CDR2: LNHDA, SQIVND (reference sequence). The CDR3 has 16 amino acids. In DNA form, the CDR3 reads TGTGCCAGTAGTAGCAACGGCGGGGGGACGAAAGAGACCCAGTACTTC. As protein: CASSSNGGGTKETQYF. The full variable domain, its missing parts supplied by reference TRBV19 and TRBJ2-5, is DGGITQSPKYLFRKEGQNVTLSCEQNLNHDAMYWYRQDPGQGLRLIYYSQIVNDFQKGDIAEGYSVSREKKESFPLTVTSAQKNPTAFYLCASSSNGGGTKETQYFGPGTRLLVL.

Written as DNA, the CDR3 is TGTGCCAGCAGCGTAGCTTCGGGACAGGGTAGGATCTACGAGCAGTACTTC. Its translation is CASSVASGQGRIYEQYF. V is TRBV9 and J is TRBJ2-7, with 9 bases identical to TRBD1. V lost 0 bases to trimming and J lost 3 bases; unmatched junction nucleotides: 10. The V gene's germline CDR1 is SGDLS and CDR2 YYNGEE. CDR3 length: 17 residues.

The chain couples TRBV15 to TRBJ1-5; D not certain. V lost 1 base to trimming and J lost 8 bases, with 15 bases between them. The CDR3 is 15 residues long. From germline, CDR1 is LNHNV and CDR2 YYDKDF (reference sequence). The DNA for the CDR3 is TGTGCCACCAGCAGAGCCGGCGGGGAGAGGGAGCCCCAGCATTTT. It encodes CATSRAGGEREPQHF.

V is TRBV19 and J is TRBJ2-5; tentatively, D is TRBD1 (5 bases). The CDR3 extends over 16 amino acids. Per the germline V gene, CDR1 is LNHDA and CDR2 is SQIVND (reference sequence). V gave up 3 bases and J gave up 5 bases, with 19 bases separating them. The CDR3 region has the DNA TGTGCCAGTAGTATGACAGCAAGGGCTTTGTACGAGACCCAGTACTTC. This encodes CASSMTARALYETQYF.

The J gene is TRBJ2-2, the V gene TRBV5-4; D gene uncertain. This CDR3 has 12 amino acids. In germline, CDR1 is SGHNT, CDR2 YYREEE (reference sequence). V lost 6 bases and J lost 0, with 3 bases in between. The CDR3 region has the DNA TGTGCCAGCACCACGAACACCGGGGAGCTGTTTTTT. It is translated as CASTTNTGELFF. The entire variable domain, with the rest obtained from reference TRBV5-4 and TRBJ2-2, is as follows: ETGVTQSPTHLIKTRGQQVTLRCSSQSGHNTVSWYQQALGQGPQFIFQYYREEENGRGNFPPRFSGLQFPNYSSELNVNALELDDSALYLCASTTNTGELFFGEGSRLTVL.

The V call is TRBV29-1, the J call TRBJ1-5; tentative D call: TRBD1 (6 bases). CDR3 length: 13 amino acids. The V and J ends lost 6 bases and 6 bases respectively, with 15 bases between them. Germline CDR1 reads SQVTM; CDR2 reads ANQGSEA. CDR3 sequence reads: CSVLGQGSQPQHF. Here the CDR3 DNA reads TGCAGCGTCCTGGGGCAGGGGAGTCAGCCCCAGCATTTT.

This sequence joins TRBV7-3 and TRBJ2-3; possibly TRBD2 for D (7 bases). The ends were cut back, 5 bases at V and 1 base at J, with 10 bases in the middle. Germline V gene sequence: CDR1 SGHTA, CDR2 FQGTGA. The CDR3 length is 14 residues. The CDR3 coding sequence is TGTGCCAGCAGCATAGGGGGGGGCACAGATACGCAGTATTTT. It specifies CASSIGGGTDTQYF.

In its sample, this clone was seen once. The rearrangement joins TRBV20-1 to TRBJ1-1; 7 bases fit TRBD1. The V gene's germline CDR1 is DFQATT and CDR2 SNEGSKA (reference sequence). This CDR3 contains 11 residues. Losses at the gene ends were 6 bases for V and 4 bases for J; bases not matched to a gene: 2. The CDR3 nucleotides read TGCAGTGCCAACAGGGGCACTGAAGCTTTCTTT. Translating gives CSANRGTEAFF.

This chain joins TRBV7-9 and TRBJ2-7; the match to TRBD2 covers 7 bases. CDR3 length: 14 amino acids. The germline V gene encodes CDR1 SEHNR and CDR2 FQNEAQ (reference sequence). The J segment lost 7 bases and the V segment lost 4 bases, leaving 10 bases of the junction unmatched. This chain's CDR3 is CASSSPSGAVEQYF. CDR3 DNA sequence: TGTGCCAGCAGCTCGCCCAGCGGGGCGGTAGAGCAGTACTTC.

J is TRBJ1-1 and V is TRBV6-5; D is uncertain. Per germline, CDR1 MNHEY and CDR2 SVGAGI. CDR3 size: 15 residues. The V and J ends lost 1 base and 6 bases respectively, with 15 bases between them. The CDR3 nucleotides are TGTGCCAGCAGTTACTTAGACACGGCCGGGGCTGAAGCTTTCTTT. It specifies CASSYLDTAGAEAFF.

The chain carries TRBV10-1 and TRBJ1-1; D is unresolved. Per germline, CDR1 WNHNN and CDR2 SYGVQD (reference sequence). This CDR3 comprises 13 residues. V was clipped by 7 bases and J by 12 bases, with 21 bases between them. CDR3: CASNLRETHLTFF. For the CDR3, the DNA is TGCGCCAGCAACCTAAGGGAGACGCATCTAACTTTCTTT.

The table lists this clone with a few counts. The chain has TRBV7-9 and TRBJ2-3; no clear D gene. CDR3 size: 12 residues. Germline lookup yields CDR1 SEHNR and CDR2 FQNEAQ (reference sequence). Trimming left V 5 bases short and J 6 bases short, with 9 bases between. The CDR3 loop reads CASSQNPDTQYF. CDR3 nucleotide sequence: TGTGCCAGCAGCCAGAACCCCGATACGCAGTATTTT.

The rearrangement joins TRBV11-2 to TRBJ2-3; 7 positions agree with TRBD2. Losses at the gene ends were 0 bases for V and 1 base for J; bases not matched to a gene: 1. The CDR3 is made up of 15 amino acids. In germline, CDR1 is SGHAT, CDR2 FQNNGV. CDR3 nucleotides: TGTGCCAGCAGCTTAGAAGCGGGGCGCACAGATACGCAGTATTTT. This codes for CASSLEAGRTDTQYF.

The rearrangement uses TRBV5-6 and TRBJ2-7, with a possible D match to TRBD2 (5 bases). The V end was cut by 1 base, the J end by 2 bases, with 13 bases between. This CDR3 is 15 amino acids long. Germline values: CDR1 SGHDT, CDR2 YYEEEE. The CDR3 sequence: CASSLLARRPYEQYF. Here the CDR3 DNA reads TGTGCCAGCAGCTTGCTCGCAAGGAGGCCCTACGAGCAGTACTTC.

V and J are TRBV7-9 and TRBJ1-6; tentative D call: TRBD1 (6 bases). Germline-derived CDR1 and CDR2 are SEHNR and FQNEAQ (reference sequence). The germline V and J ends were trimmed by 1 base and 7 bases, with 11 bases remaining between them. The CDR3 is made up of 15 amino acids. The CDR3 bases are TGTGCCAGCAGCTTAGACAGGGTGGGAAATTCACCCCTCCACTTT. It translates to CASSLDRVGNSPLHF.

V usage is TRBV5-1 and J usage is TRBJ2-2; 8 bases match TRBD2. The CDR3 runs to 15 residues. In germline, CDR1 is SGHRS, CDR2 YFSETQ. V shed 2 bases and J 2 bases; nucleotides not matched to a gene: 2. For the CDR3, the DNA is TGCGCCAGCAGCTTACTAGCGGCTAACACCGGGGAGCTGTTTTTT. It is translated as CASSLLAANTGELFF.

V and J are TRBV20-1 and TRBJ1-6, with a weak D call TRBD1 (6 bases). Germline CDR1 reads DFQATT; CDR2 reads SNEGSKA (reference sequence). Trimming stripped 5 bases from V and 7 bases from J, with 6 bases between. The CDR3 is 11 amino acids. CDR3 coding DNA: TGCAGTGCTGACAGGAATTCACCCCTCCACTTT. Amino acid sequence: CSADRNSPLHF.

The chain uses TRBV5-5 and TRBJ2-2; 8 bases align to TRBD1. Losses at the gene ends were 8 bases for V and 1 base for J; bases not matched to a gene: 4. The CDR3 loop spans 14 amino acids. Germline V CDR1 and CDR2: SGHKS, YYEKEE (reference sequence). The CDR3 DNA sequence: TGTGCCAGTAGAGGACAGGGGAACACCGGGGAGCTGTTTTTT. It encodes CASRGQGNTGELFF.

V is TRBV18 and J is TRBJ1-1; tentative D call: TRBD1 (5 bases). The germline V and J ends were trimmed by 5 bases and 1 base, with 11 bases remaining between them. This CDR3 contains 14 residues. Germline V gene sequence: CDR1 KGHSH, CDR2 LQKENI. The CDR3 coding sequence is TGTGCCAGCTCAGGGGCCGCCCGGAACACTGAAGCTTTCTTT. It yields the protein CASSGAARNTEAFF.